This T cell receptor (beta chain) was identified in a study of CD8 T cells in cerebrospinal fluid in Alzheimer's disease. Study-wide results and caveats: The authors cautioned that cerebrospinal fluid EBV-specific TCRs do not prove EBV causes Alzheimer's.

This CDR3 is built from 20 residues. From germline, CDR1 is GTSNPN and CDR2 SVGIG (reference sequence). This clonotype is medium-sized by frequency. Its antigen is unknown. TCRdb reprocessed the 10x single-cell sequencing reads and stores each CDR3 protein as one record, lacking DNA. Reported are some 1,100 distinct CDR3 sequences; the ten largest clones contain approximately 7.8%. The chain couples TRBV30 to TRBJ1-1; the TCRdb call, TRBD1, lacks DNA for checking. Sequenced input: cerebrospinal fluid. This clonotype was obtained from a human donor in good health. The CDR3 loop reads CAWSRGTGGHQWTVNTEAFF.